Sequencing of this TCR beta chain was carried out in a study of CD8+ T cells in alopecia areata. Across the whole study: Patients took tofacitinib for 6 to 18 months, followed by 6 drug-free months. Affected scalp percentage set treated patients' severity scores.

To note about this clone: What it binds is unknown.

Following extraction, RNA underwent reverse transcription to cDNA, which served as the sequencing template. Method: immunoSEQ multiplex PCR; TCRdb's copy keeps in-frame clones and lacks some. The sample includes some 220,000 clones, more than 45% of them seen just once. Study-wide findings and caveats: Many expanded lesional clones persisted during tofacitinib (in both scalp and blood). In scalp, tofacitinib significantly decreased clonality and expanded CD8+ clones among the top 100.

The treatment here: oral pan-JAK inhibitor, 5-10 mg twice daily. The input for sequencing was CD4+ T cells sorted from blood, taken at week 4, from a patient treated with tofacitinib. The sequence was collected from a human donor with alopecia areata.

CDR3 DNA: TGCGCCAGCAGCCAAGAGGGGACAGGGTATGGCTACACCTTC. Amino acid sequence: CASSQEGTGYGYTF. The V gene is TRBV4-3, the J gene TRBJ1-2; 9 bases are a match to TRBD1. Germline V gene data show CDR1 as LGHNA and CDR2 as YSLEER. With V trimmed by 0 bases and J by 5 bases, 1 base remained unmatched. The CDR3 sequence is 14 residues long.